This TCR beta chain is drawn from a study of T cells expressing NK-cell markers. The CDR3 consists of 14 residues. The V gene's germline CDR1 is SEHNR and CDR2 FQNEAQ (reference sequence). Generation of TCR beta cDNA was performed by 5'RACE template switching incorporating UMIs. TCRdb re-called the 5' RACE reads and gives one entry per CDR3 protein, without DNA. The table for this sample gives about 170,000 distinct CDR3 sequences. Concerning this clonotype: Antigen: not known.

Study findings and constraints: Also leading the CD3+CD56-NKG2C+ fraction in a handful of donors were these clonotypes. Roughly six donors carried dominant NKG2C+ clonotypes that made up roughly 1.0-7.0% of their CD8+ T cells.

The TCR comes from a man aged 18 to 69 in good health. The chain combines TRBV7-9 with TRBJ2-5; with no DNA, the TCRdb D assignment of TRBD1 cannot be verified. The material sequenced was blood T cells: a sorted CD56 or NKG2C T cell subset, CD4+ or CD8+ T cells, or bulk PBMC T cells (not recorded which). The CDR3 sequence: CASLGGAGGETQYF.